This is a list of T cell receptor beta chains from one sample in a study of T cell repertoires in cytomegalovirus infection. Their recognized antigens are unknown. TCRdb called the reads again in MiXCR, with one record for every CDR3 protein. The table lists around 430,000 distinct CDR3 sequences, about two fifths of them singletons. Here the sequenced sample was cultured PBMCs, taken from culture after CMV antigen stimulation. The receptors stem from a human donor in good health (CMV status not recorded). Some clones in this sample may be carry-over from other donors' samples. Each CDR3 is given with its conserved first and last residue. A D gene is named only where the DNA matches it firmly. Some rows mark clone size as missing; the rest say once, few, many or name a class of expanded clone.

v_gene,j_gene,d_gene,abundance,CDR3nt,CDR3aa
TRBV7-2,TRBJ2-7,-,-,TGTGCCAGCAGCTTGTTGGTGGCGGTGTCCTACGAGCAGTACTTC,CASSLLVAVSYEQYF
TRBV6-5,TRBJ2-7,TRBD1,-,TGTGCCAGCAGACCACAGGGGAACTACGAGCAGTACTTC,CASRPQGNYEQYF
TRBV18,TRBJ2-5,TRBD1,-,TGTGCCAGCTCACCGGGACAGGGGGACCCCACGGAGACCCAGTACTTC,CASSPGQGDPTETQYF
TRBV7-2,TRBJ2-3,TRBD2,once,TGTGCCAGCAACCTAGCGGGGGGGACTAGCACAGATACGCAGTATTTT,CASNLAGGTSTDTQYF
TRBV5-5,TRBJ2-1,-,-,TGTGCCAGCAGCTTGGTGGGGAGTCTCAATGAGCAGTTCTTC,CASSLVGSLNEQFF
TRBV6-1,TRBJ2-1,TRBD1,once,TGTGCCAGCAGTGGCCGGGACAGGGGCTCCTACAATGAGCAGTTCTTC,CASSGRDRGSYNEQFF
TRBV18,TRBJ2-5,-,-,TGTGCCAGCTCACCAAACTTAGAGACCCAGTACTTC,CASSPNLETQYF
TRBV7-9,TRBJ2-2,-,-,TGTGCCAGCAGCTTACCCGGTGATCCGAACACCGGGGAGCTGTTTTTT,CASSLPGDPNTGELFF
TRBV18,TRBJ2-7,TRBD1,-,TGTGCCAGCTCCGACCGGGACAGGGGTTACGAGCAGTACTTC,CASSDRDRGYEQYF
TRBV19,TRBJ1-1,-,-,TGTGCCAGTAGTATAGCAGGAACGAACACTGAAGCTTTCTTT,CASSIAGTNTEAFF
TRBV12-3/TRBV12-4,TRBJ2-3,TRBD2,few,TGTGCCAGCAGTTTAGGCGGGGGGCGGGGTACGCAGTATTTT,CASSLGGGRGTQYF
TRBV5-4,TRBJ1-4,-,-,TGTGCCAGCAGCCCGGGTCAGCAGGGAGGTGAAAAACTGTTTTTT,CASSPGQQGGEKLFF
TRBV7-9,TRBJ1-2,-,-,TGTGCCAGCAGCCTTCAACAGGGTAATGGCTACACCTTC,CASSLQQGNGYTF
TRBV2,TRBJ2-3,TRBD1,-,TGTGCCAGCACCATGGACAGGTGGAGCACAGATACGCAGTATTTT,CASTMDRWSTDTQYF
TRBV7-3,TRBJ1-2,-,-,TGTGCCAGCACCAAATCTGGGCAGGGGTACGTCTCCTTC,CASTKSGQGYVSF
TRBV7-8,TRBJ2-3,TRBD1,-,TGTGCCAGCAGCTTCAGACAGGGCGGCACAGATACGCAGTATTTT,CASSFRQGGTDTQYF
TRBV7-9,TRBJ2-3,-,-,TGTGCCAGCACCACCCGGGGAGACGCCGCCGCAAGGTTT,CASTTRGDAAARF
TRBV9,TRBJ2-5,-,-,TGTGCCAGCAGCACAGAGGGGGGTATCAGAGAGACCCAGTACTTC,CASSTEGGIRETQYF
TRBV7-8,TRBJ2-6,-,-,TGTGCCAGCACCCCGGCGGTTAGGGGCTCTGGGGCCAACGTCCTGACTTTC,CASTPAVRGSGANVLTF
TRBV19,TRBJ1-3,TRBD1,-,TGTGCCAGTAGTATCGGAGGACAGGGCCCGGGACACACCATATATTTT,CASSIGGQGPGHTIYF
TRBV20-1,TRBJ2-3,TRBD2,-,TGCAGTGCTAGAGACCAGCGGGAGGGCCCATATACGCAGTATTTT,CSARDQREGPYTQYF
TRBV28,TRBJ2-3,TRBD2,-,TGTGCCAGCCGGAGACAGCGGGAGAGGACAGATACGCAGTATTTT,CASRRQRERTDTQYF
TRBV10-3,TRBJ1-1,-,-,TGTGCCACAGGATACCAGGGTTCTGAAGCTTTCTTT,CATGYQGSEAFF
TRBV6-1,TRBJ1-6,-,few,TGTGCCAGCAGTTACCATTGGACAGTCGGAAATTCACCCCTCCACTTT,CASSYHWTVGNSPLHF
TRBV19,TRBJ2-1,TRBD2,-,TGTGCCAGTAGTATACTAGCGGGGAGCAATGAGCAGTTCTTC,CASSILAGSNEQFF
TRBV5-6,TRBJ1-1,-,-,TGTGCCAGCAGCTTGGATCTAGACGAAGCTTTCTTT,CASSLDLDEAFF
TRBV7-2,TRBJ2-7,-,-,TGTGCCAGCAGCTTAAGAAGCAGCGAGCAGTACTTC,CASSLRSSEQYF
TRBV20-1,TRBJ2-7,TRBD2,-,TGCAGTGCTAGAGACCCCAAGCGGGAGGGCCGAGGGAACGAGCAGTACTTC,CSARDPKREGRGNEQYF
TRBV4-1,TRBJ2-7,TRBD1,few,TGCGCCAGCAGCCAAACCTACGACAGGGGAAATAGGGAGCAGTACTTC,CASSQTYDRGNREQYF
TRBV12-3/TRBV12-4,TRBJ2-2,-,few,TGTGCCAGCAGTTATCTCAGTGGTGGAGGGGAGCTGTTTTTT,CASSYLSGGGELFF
TRBV12-3/TRBV12-4,TRBJ2-5,-,-,TGTGCCAGCAGTGCCGGGCGAGAGACCCAGTACTTC,CASSAGRETQYF
TRBV7-2,TRBJ2-1,-,-,TGTGCCAGCAGCCACCGGTCCTACAATGAGCAGTTCTTC,CASSHRSYNEQFF
TRBV6-5,TRBJ1-6,-,-,TGTGCCAGCAGTTACTCGAATCTGGGGTATAATTCACCCCTCCACTTT,CASSYSNLGYNSPLHF
TRBV7-6,TRBJ2-1,-,-,TGTGCCAGCAGCCCCGGGACTGCCGCCTTTCACAATGAGCAGTTCTTC,CASSPGTAAFHNEQFF
TRBV5-4,TRBJ2-5,-,-,TGTGCCAGCAGCCCGAGGCGGTATCGAGAGACCCAGTACTTC,CASSPRRYRETQYF
TRBV7-2,TRBJ1-6,-,few,TGTGCCAGCAGCTTAGGACGGGGGTATTCACCCCTCCACTTT,CASSLGRGYSPLHF
TRBV20-1,TRBJ1-5,-,-,TGCAGTGCTACTAGGAGGGGACCTGATCAGCCCCAGCATTTT,CSATRRGPDQPQHF
TRBV12-3/TRBV12-4,TRBJ2-3,TRBD2,few,TGTGCCAGCAGTCCTAGCGGAGCTAGCACAGATACGCAGTATTTT,CASSPSGASTDTQYF
TRBV28,TRBJ1-2,-,-,TGTGCCAGCAGTTTCCCGACGGGGACCTATGGCTACACCTTC,CASSFPTGTYGYTF
TRBV19,TRBJ2-3,-,-,TGTGCCAGTAGTCCGCAGATTACAACTAGCACAGATACGCAGTATTTT,CASSPQITTSTDTQYF
TRBV20-1,TRBJ2-7,TRBD2,-,TGCAGTGCTAGAGATCCTAGCGGCCCAACCTACGAGCAGTACTTC,CSARDPSGPTYEQYF
TRBV10-3,TRBJ2-2,-,-,TGTGCCATCAGTGAGAGGTCGATCGGTGGGGAGCTGTTTTTT,CAISERSIGGELFF
TRBV19,TRBJ1-5,-,once,TGTGCCAGTAGTATTGGTTGGGGATGGAATCAGCCCCAGCATTTT,CASSIGWGWNQPQHF
TRBV12-3/TRBV12-4,TRBJ1-5,-,few,TGTGCCAGCAGTTTAGCGCTAGTTGGGGGTAGCCAGCCCCAGCATTTT,CASSLALVGGSQPQHF
TRBV18,TRBJ2-5,-,-,TGTGCCAGCTCACCCCTTCCGGTGCAAGAGACCCAGTACTTC,CASSPLPVQETQYF
TRBV7-8,TRBJ1-4,-,few,TGTGCCAGCAGCTTAGCGCGGATAAGGACTAATGAAAAACTGTTTTTT,CASSLARIRTNEKLFF
TRBV7-9,TRBJ2-1,-,-,TGTGCCAGCAGCATACCGGGACTCAATGAGCAGTTCTTC,CASSIPGLNEQFF